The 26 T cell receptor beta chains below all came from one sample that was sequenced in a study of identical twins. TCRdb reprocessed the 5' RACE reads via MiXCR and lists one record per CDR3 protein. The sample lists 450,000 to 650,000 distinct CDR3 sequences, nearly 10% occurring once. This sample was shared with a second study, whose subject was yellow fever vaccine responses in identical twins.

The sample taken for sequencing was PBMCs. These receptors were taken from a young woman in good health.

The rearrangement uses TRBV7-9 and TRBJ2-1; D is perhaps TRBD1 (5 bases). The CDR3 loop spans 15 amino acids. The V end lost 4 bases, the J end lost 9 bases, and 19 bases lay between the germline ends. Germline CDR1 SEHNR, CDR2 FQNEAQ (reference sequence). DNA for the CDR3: TGTGCCAGCAGCTCACGAGAAAGGGGAATTCGTGAGCAGTTCTTC. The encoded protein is CASSSRERGIREQFF.

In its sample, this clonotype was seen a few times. In DNA, the CDR3 is TGCAGCGTTGAACAGGGGGCGCAAGGCAATGAGCAGTTCTTC. It translates to CSVEQGAQGNEQFF. The rearrangement uses TRBV29-1 and TRBJ2-1; 8 nucleotides line up with TRBD1. CDR3 length: 14 residues. The germline gives CDR1 SQVTM, CDR2 ANQGSEA. V lost 2 bases and J lost 6; bases outside the gene matches: 6.

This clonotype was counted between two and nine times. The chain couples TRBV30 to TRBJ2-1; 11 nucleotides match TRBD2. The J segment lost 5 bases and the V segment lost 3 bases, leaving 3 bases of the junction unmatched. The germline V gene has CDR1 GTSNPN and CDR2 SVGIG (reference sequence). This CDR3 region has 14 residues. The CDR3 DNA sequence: TGTGCCTGGAGCTCGGGACTAGCGGACAATGAGCAGTTCTTC. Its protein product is CAWSSGLADNEQFF.

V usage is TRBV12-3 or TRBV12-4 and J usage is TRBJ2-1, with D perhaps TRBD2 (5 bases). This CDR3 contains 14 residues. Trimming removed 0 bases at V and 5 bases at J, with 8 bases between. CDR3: CASSLAGEDNEQFF. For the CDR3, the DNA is TGTGCCAGCAGTTTAGCGGGAGAGGACAATGAGCAGTTCTTC.

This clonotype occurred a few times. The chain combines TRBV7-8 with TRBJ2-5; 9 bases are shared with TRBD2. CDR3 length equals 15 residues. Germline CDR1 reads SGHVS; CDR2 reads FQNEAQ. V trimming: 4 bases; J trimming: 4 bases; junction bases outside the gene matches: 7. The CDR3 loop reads CASSSRGGPGETQYF. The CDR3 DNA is TGTGCCAGCAGCTCGCGGGGGGGCCCCGGAGAGACCCAGTACTTC.

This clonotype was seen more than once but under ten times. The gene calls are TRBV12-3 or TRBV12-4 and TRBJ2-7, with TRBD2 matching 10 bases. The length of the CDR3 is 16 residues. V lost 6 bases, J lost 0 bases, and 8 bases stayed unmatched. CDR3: CASRPSGGSPSYEQYF. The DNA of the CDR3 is TGTGCCAGCAGACCTAGCGGGGGTTCGCCCTCCTACGAGCAGTACTTC.

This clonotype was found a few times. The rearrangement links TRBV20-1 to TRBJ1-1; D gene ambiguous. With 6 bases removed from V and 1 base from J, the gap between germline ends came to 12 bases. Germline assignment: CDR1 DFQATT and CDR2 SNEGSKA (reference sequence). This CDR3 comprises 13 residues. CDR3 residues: CSARRAQNTEAFF. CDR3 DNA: TGCAGTGCACGGAGGGCTCAGAACACTGAAGCTTTCTTT.

CDR3 sequence (DNA): TGTGCCAGCAGTTACCAGAACAATAATTCACCCCTCCACTTT. It yields the protein CASSYQNNNSPLHF. The gene calls are TRBV6-2 or TRBV6-3 and TRBJ1-6; D remains ambiguous. Germline CDR1 reads MNHEY; CDR2 reads SVGEGT. The CDR3 length is 14 residues. Trimming left V 2 bases short and J 5 bases short, with 7 bases between.

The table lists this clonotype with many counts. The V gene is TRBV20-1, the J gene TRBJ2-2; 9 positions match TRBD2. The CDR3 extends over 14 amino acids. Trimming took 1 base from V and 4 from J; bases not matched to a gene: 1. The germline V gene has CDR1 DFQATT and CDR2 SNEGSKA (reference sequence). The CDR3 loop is CSARVLAGTGELFF. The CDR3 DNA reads TGCAGTGCTAGAGTACTAGCGGGCACCGGGGAGCTGTTTTTT.

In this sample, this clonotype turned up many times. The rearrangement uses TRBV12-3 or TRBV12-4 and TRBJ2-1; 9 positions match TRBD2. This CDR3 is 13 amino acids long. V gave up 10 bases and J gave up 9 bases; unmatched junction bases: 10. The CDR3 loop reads CATEGVREGEQFF. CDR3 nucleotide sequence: TGTGCCACAGAGGGGGTGCGGGAGGGTGAGCAGTTCTTC.

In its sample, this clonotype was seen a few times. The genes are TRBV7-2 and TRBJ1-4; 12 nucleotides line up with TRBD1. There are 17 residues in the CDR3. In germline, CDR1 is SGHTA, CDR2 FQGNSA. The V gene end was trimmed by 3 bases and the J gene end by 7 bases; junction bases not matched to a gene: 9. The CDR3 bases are TGTGCCAGCAGCTTCTCGGGACAGGGGGCAATGTCTGAAAAACTGTTTTTT. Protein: CASSFSGQGAMSEKLFF.

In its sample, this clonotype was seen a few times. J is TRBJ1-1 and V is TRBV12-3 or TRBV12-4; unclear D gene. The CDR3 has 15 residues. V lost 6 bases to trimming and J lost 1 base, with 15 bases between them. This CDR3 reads CASSPLRLGNTEAFF. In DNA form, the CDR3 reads TGTGCCAGCAGCCCACTTAGATTGGGGAACACTGAAGCTTTCTTT.

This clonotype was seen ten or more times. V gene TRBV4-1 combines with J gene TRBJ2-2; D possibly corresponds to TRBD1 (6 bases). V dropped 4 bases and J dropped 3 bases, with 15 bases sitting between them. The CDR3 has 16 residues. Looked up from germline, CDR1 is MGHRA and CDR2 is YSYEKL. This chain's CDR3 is CASSRIWAGDTGELFF. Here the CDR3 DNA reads TGCGCCAGCAGCCGGATTTGGGCAGGGGACACCGGGGAGCTGTTTTTT.

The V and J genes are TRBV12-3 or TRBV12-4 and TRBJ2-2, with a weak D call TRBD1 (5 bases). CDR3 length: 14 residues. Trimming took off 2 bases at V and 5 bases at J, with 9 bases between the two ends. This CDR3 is CASSLPGRTGELFF. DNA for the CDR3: TGTGCCAGCAGTTTACCAGGGCGGACCGGGGAGCTGTTTTTT.

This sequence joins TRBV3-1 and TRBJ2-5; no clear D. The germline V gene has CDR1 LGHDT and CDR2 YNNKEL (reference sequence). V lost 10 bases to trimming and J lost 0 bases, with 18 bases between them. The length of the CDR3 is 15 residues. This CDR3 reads CATCDDGSYQETQYF. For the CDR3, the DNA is TGTGCCACCTGCGACGACGGATCGTACCAAGAGACCCAGTACTTC.

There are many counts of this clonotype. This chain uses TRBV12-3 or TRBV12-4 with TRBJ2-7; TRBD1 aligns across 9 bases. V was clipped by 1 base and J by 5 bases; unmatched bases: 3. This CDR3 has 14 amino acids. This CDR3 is CASSLGTGVNEQYF. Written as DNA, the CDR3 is TGTGCCAGCAGTTTAGGGACAGGGGTTAACGAGCAGTACTTC.

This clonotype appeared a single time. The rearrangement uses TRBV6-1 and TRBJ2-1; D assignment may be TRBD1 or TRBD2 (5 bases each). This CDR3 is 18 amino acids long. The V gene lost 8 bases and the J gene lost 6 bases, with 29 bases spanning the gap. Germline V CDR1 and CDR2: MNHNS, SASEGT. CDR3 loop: CASSKVLRDGVNTNEQFF. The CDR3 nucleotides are TGTGCCAGCTCCAAAGTGCTTCGGGACGGAGTAAATACCAATGAGCAGTTCTTC.

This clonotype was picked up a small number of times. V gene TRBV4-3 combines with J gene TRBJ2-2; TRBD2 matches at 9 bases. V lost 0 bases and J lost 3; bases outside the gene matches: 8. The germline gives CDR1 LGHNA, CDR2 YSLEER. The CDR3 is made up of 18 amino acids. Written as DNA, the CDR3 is TGCGCCAGCAGCCAAGACTCTGCGGGAGGGAGAGACACCGGGGAGCTGTTTTTT. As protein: CASSQDSAGGRDTGELFF.

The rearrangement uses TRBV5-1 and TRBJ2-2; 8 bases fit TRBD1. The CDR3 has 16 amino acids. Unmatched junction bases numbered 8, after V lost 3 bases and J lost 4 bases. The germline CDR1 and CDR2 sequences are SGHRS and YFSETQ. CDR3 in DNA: TGCGCCAGCAGCTCTGGGACAGGTCGTGTCACCGGGGAGCTGTTTTTT. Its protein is CASSSGTGRVTGELFF. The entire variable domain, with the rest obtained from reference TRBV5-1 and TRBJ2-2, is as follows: KAGVTQTPRYLIKTRGQQVTLSCSPISGHRSVSWYQQTPGQGLQFLFEYFSETQRNKGNFPGRFSGRQFSNSRSEMNVSTLELGDSALYLCASSSGTGRVTGELFFGEGSRLTVL.

As DNA, the CDR3 is TGTGCCAGCAGTGATCCCCCTTGGAGGAGCGGACCTACCTACAATGAGCAGTTCTTC. Its protein product is CASSDPPWRSGPTYNEQFF. This sequence joins TRBV2 and TRBJ2-1, with a weak D call TRBD2 (5 bases). CDR1 and CDR2 (germline): SNHLY, FYNNEI. V was pared by 3 bases and J by 2 bases, with 23 bases between. The CDR3 is 19 amino acids.

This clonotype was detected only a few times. CDR3 in DNA: TGTGCCAGCAGCTCACCTTCCGGGACTATCAGGAATGAGCAGTTCTTC. Translating it yields CASSSPSGTIRNEQFF. This chain uses TRBV7-2 with TRBJ2-1; 7 nucleotides line up with TRBD2. After removal of 4 bases from V and 7 bases from J, the junction contained 13 bases not matched to a gene. Germline values: CDR1 SGHTA, CDR2 FQGNSA. The CDR3 sequence is 16 residues long.

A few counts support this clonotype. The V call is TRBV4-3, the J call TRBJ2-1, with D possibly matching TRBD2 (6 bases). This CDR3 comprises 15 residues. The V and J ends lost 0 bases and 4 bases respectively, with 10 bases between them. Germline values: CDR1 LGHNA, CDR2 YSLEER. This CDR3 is CASSQDLGTYNEQFF. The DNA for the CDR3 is TGCGCCAGCAGCCAAGATCTAGGGACTTACAATGAGCAGTTCTTC.

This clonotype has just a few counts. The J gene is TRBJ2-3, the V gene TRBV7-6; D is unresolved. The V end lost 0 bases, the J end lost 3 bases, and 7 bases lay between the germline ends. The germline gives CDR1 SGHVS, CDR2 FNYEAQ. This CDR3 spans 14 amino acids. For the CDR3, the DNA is TGTGCCAGCAGCTTAGCGCACGAGACAGATACGCAGTATTTT. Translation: CASSLAHETDTQYF.

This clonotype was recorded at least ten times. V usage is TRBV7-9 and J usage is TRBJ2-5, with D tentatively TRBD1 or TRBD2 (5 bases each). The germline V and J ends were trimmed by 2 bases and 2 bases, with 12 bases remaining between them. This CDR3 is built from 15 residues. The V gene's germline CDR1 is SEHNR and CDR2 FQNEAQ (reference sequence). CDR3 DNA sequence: TGTGCCAGCAGCTTACCCGGGGACCTTCAAGAGACCCAGTACTTC. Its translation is CASSLPGDLQETQYF.

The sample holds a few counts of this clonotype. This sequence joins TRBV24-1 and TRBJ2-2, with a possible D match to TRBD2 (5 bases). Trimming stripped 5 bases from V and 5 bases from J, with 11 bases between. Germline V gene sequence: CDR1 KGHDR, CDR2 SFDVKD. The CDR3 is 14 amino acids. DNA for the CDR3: TGTGCCACCAGTGTATTCGGAGGAACCGGGGAGCTGTTTTTT. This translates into CATSVFGGTGELFF.

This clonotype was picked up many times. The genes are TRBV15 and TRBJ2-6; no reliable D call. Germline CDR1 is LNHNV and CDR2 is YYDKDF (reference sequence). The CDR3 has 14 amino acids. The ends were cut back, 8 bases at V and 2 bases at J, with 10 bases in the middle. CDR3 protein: CATGIGAGANVLTF. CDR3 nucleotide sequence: TGTGCCACCGGGATTGGGGCTGGGGCCAACGTCCTGACTTTC.